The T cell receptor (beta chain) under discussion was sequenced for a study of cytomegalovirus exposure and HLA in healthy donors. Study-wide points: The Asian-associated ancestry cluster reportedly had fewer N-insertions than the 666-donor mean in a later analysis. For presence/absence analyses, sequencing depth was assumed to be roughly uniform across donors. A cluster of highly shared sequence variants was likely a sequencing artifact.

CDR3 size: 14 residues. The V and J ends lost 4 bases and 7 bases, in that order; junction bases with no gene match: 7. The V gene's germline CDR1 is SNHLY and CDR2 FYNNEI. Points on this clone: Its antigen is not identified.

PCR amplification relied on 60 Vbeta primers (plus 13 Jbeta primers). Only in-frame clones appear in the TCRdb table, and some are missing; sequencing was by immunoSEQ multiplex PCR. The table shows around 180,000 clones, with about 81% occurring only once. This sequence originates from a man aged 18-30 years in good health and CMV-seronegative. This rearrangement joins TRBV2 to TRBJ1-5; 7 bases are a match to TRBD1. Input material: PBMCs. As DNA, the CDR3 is TGTGCCAGCAGTGCTGGCAGGGGGGAACAGCCCCAGCATTTT. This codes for CASSAGRGEQPQHF.